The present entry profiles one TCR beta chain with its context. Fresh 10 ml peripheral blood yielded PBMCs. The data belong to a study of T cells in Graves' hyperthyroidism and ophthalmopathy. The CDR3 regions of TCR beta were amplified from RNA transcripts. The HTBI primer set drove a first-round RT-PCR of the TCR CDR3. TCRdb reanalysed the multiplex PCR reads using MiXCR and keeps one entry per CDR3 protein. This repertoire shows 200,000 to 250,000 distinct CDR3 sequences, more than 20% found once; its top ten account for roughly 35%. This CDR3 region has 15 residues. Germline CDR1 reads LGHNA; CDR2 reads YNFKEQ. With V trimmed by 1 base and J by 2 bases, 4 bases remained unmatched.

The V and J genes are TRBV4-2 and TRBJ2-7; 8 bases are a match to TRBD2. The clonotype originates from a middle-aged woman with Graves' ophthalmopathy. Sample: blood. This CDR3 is CASSQAGGGAYEQYF. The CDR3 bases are TGTGCCAGCAGCCAAGCGGGAGGGGGAGCCTACGAGCAGTACTTC.